This note documents a single T cell receptor beta chain sequence. What it binds is not known. This sample was taken from a study of Ad26.COV2.S vaccination and SARS-CoV-2 variants. Study observations and caveats: Researchers cautioned that TCR breadth and depth analyses may have underestimated total T cell responses. Spike-specific TCR breadth in vaccine recipients exceeded that seen in placebo recipients. Substantial response breadth was reportedly seen for spike-specific CD8+ and CD4+ T cells after vaccination.

Data came from immunoSEQ multiplex PCR; TCRdb stores just in-frame clones and leaves some out. The repertoire consists of about 350,000 clones, with about 92% occurring once and the leading ten covering under 5%. The V gene lost 2 bases and the J gene lost 4 bases, with 10 bases spanning the gap. This CDR3 spans 14 amino acids. From germline, CDR1 is MNHEY and CDR2 SMNVEV (reference sequence). The sample consisted of peripheral blood, taken after recovery from COVID-19. The chain is built from TRBV27 and TRBJ2-3; the D gene is possibly TRBD1 (5 bases). This clonotype was obtained from a human donor who had recovered from COVID-19. The CDR3 loop reads CASSLGRRADTQYF. CDR3 nucleotide sequence: TGTGCCAGCAGTTTAGGCCGCAGGGCAGATACGCAGTATTTT.